This T cell receptor (beta chain) was sequenced for a study of graft-versus-host responses after intestinal transplantation. At the level of the study: Multivisceral, liver-intestinal, or isolated intestinal transplants were performed in recipients. Recipients across the board were started on anti-thymocyte globulin induction, then kept on tacrolimus and steroids for two to four years. Points from the study as a whole: Across patients carrying graft-donor T cell macrochimerism, allografts held high graft-versus-host to host-versus-graft clonal ratios.

Repertoires were generated with immunoSEQ multiplex PCR, while TCRdb's copy carries only in-frame clones and drops some. The sample has just over 95,000 clones, approximately 90% seen once. This CDR3 has 14 amino acids. V was clipped by 1 base and J by 11 bases; unmatched bases: 11. Germline-derived CDR1 and CDR2 are SGHRS and YFSETQ. Of note for this clone: Its antigen is undetermined.

The sequence was collected from a human donor who received an intestinal transplant. The chain links TRBV5-1 to TRBJ1-2; 7 nucleotides align to TRBD1. Sample: unstimulated CD4+ T cells sorted from spleen or lymph node cells, taken before intestinal transplant. CDR3 loop: CASSLSDTQGQYTF. The CDR3 region has the DNA TGCGCCAGCAGCTTGTCGGACACACAGGGACAGTACACCTTC.